This T cell receptor beta chain was sequenced during a study of tissue T cells after allogeneic stem cell transplantation. This clone has more than one count but fewer than ten. As yet, its antigen is unknown. The genes and germline here are from mouse. The read finishes 1 residue shy of the CDR3 end, and the germline J gene is used to complete it. The protocol was immunoSEQ multiplex PCR, while the TCRdb copy is restricted to in-frame clones and leaves out a portion. In the table there are about 8,200 clones, 46% of which are singletons. General study points: Only a limited share of tissue TCRs appeared in blood or spleen.

V lost 4 bases to trimming and J lost 9 bases; unmatched junction nucleotides: 5. The CDR3 runs to 13 residues. Germline V gene sequence: CDR1 SNHLY, CDR2 FYNGKV (reference sequence). Specified time point: mouse harvest day 7 after allogeneic transplant. Each mouse received 10^7 T-cell-depleted marrow cells plus 10^6 splenic CD5+ T cells by tail vein. B6 (H2b) cells into BALB/c (H2d) mice; tissues taken at day 7 or 14. The chain combines TRBV3 with TRBJ1-5; 8 bases fit TRBD1. The specimen was gut tissue. The receptor was isolated from a female BALB/c mouse given C57BL/6 T cells with graft-versus-host disease after an allogeneic hematopoietic cell transplant. The CDR3 loop is CASSSGQGRAPLF. The CDR3 bases that were read are TGTGCCAGCAGCTCTGGACAGGGCAGGGCTCCGCTT.